This T cell receptor beta chain was identified during a study of CD8+ T cells in alopecia areata. The study, taken as a whole, reports: Whereas mice showed it more clearly, TCR sharing across patients was murkier, possibly because of HLA. Because of a solitary nonresponder, the connection of baseline CD8+ expansion to response stays uncertain. Treatment with tofacitinib significantly lowered scalp clonality and reduced expanded CD8+ clones among the top 100.

The treatment here: oral pan-JAK inhibitor, 5-10 mg twice daily. Lesional scalp punch biopsies and peripheral blood were collected from alopecia areata patients. This clone came up a few times. The antigen is undetermined. The CDR3 sequence is 15 residues long. CDR1 and CDR2 from the germline V gene are SGHAT and FQNNGV. V was cut by 4 bases and J by 7 bases, with 19 bases left in between. Extracted from the samples, RNA was reverse transcribed into cDNA to serve as the sequencing template. Sequencing was performed with immunoSEQ multiplex PCR; in TCRdb, only in-frame clones are kept and a portion is missing. The repertoire holds some 180,000 clones, approximately 55% seen once, with 10% to 13% in the top ten.

The chain links TRBV11-2 to TRBJ2-5; either TRBD1 or TRBD2 may fit D (6 bases each). The TCR comes from a human donor with alopecia areata. The sample was CD8+ T cells sorted from blood, taken at week 24, from a patient treated with tofacitinib. The CDR3 nucleotides are TGTGCCAGCAGCTCCGACTCGGGGGCCGTTAGGACCCAGTACTTC. Protein product: CASSSDSGAVRTQYF.